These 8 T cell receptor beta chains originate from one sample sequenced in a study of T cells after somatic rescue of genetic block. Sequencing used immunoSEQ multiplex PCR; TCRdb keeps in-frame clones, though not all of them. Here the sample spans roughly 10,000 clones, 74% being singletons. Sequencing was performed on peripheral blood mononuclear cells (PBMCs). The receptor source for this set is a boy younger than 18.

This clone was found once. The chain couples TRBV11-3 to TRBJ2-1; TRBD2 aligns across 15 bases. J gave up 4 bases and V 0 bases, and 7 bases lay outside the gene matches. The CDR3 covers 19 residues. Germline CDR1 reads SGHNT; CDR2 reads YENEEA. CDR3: CASSLENPGLAGGYNEQFF. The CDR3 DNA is TGTGCCAGCAGCTTAGAAAACCCTGGACTAGCGGGGGGGTACAATGAGCAGTTCTTC. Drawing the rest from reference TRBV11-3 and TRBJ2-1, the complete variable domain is EAGVVQSPRYKIIEKKQPVAFWCNPISGHNTLYWYLQNLGQGPELLIRYENEEAVDDSQLPKDRFSAERLKGVDSTLKIQPAELGDSAVYLCASSLENPGLAGGYNEQFFGPGTRLTVL.

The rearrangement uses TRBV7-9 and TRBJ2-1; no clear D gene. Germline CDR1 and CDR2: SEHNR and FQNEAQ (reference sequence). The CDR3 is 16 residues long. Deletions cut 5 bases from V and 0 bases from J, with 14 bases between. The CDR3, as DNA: TGTGCCAGCAGCGCCCTAGACGGCGGCTCCTACAATGAGCAGTTCTTC. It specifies CASSALDGGSYNEQFF.

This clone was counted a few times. The CDR3 loop is CASSLSLTSTGELFF. The CDR3 region has the DNA TGCGCCAGCAGCTTGTCTTTGACTTCGACCGGGGAGCTGTTTTTT. The V and J genes are TRBV5-1 and TRBJ2-2; D ambiguous. Germline V gene data show CDR1 as SGHRS and CDR2 as YFSETQ. This CDR3 is 15 amino acids long. Trimming stripped 1 base from V and 5 bases from J, with 12 bases between.

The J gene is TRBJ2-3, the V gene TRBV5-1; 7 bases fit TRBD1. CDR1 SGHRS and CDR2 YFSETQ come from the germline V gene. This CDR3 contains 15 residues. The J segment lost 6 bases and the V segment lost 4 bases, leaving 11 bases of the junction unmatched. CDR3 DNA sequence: TGCGCCAGCAGCCAGGTCAGGGGGACGAGGGATACGCAGTATTTT. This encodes CASSQVRGTRDTQYF.

CDR3 DNA: TGTGCCAGCCTACCAGGGACGGGTACGCAGTATTTT. Amino acid sequence: CASLPGTGTQYF. V usage is TRBV6-6 and J usage is TRBJ2-3; tentatively, D is TRBD1 or TRBD2 (5 bases each). The CDR3 totals 12 residues. Trimming left V 8 bases short and J 8 bases short, with 14 bases between. CDR1 and CDR2 (germline): MNHNY, SVGAGI (reference sequence).

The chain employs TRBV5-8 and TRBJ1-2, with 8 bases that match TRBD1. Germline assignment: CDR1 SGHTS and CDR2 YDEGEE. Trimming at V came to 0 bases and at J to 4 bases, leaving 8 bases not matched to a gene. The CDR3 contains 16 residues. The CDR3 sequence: CASSLEADRVSYGYTF. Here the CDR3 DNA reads TGTGCCAGCAGCTTGGAAGCGGACAGGGTGAGCTATGGCTACACCTTC.

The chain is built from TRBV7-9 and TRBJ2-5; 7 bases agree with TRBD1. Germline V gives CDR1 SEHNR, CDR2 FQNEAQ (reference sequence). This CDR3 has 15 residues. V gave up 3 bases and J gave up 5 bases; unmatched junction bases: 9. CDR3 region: CASSFRQGEGETQYF. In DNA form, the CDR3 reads TGTGCCAGCAGCTTCCGACAGGGTGAAGGGGAGACCCAGTACTTC.

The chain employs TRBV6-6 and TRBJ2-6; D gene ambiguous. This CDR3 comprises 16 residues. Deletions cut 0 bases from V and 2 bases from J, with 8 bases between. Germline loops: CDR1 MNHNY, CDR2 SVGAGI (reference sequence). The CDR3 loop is CASSYSQRTGANVLTF. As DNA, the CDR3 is TGTGCCAGCAGTTACTCCCAGCGTACTGGGGCCAACGTCCTGACTTTC.